What follows describes a single T cell receptor beta chain. What it binds is not known. The sample is drawn from a study of OX40 agonist ivuxolimab in advanced cancers. The study's findings and limits: CD8+ T cells showed, on average, more clonal expansion than CD4+ cells. In the expanded peripheral T cells, antigen specificity was never determined.

Germline V gives CDR1 WNHNN, CDR2 SYGVQD (reference sequence). The germline V and J ends were trimmed by 0 bases and 0 bases, with 12 bases remaining between them. This CDR3 comprises 16 residues. Produced via immunoSEQ multiplex PCR; TCRdb's table is partial and in-frame only. The table lists 60,000 to 65,000 clones, 89% of them singletons. Source: CD4+ or CD8+ T cells sorted from blood, taken in a trial of the OX40 agonist ivuxolimab. The chain uses TRBV10-1 and TRBJ2-7; a weak D match, TRBD1 (6 bases). This receptor was taken from an adult with an advanced solid tumor such as melanoma, head and neck, liver or kidney cancer. CDR3 amino acids: CASSESRTVFSYEQYF. Written as DNA, the CDR3 is TGCGCCAGCAGTGAGTCCCGGACAGTTTTCTCCTACGAGCAGTACTTC.